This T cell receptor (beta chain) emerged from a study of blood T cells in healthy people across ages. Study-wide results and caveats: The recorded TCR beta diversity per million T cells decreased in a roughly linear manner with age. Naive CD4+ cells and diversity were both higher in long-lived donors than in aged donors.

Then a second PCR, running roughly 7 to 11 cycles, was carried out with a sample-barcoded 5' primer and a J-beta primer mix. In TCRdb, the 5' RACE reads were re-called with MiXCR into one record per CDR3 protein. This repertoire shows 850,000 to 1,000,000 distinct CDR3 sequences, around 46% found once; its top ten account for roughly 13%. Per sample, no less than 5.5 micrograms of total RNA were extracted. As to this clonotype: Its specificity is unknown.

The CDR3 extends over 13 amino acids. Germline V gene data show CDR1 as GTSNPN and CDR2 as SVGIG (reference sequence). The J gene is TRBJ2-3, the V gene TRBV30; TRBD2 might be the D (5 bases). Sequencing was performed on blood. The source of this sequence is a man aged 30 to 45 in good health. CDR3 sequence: CAIGLGGRDTQYF. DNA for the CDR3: TGTGCAATTGGACTGGGTGGTAGAGATACGCAGTATTTT.